This T cell receptor beta chain was captured in a study of radiotherapy plus CTLA-4 blockade in lung cancer. Study-level points and caveats: Early blood T cell clone dynamics reportedly forecast response best, with interferon-beta.

Sequencing was performed with immunoSEQ multiplex PCR; in TCRdb, only in-frame clones are kept and a portion is missing. The sample carries fewer than 140,000 clones, about 83% recorded once. The germline V gene has CDR1 SNHLY and CDR2 FYNNEI. The CDR3 is 15 residues long. V lost 6 bases and J lost 5; bases outside the gene matches: 4. Concerning this clone itself: Its cognate antigen is unknown.

This TCR was sampled from a human donor with non-small cell lung cancer that progressed on radiotherapy plus ipilimumab. Some clones in this sample may be carry-over from other donors' samples. The sequences come from peripheral blood, collected from a patient treated with radiotherapy plus ipilimumab. The chain joins TRBV2 to TRBJ2-1; 13 nucleotides align to TRBD2. The CDR3 protein is CASRALAGGHNEQFF. Written as DNA, the CDR3 is TGTGCCAGCAGAGCACTAGCGGGGGGGCACAATGAGCAGTTCTTC.